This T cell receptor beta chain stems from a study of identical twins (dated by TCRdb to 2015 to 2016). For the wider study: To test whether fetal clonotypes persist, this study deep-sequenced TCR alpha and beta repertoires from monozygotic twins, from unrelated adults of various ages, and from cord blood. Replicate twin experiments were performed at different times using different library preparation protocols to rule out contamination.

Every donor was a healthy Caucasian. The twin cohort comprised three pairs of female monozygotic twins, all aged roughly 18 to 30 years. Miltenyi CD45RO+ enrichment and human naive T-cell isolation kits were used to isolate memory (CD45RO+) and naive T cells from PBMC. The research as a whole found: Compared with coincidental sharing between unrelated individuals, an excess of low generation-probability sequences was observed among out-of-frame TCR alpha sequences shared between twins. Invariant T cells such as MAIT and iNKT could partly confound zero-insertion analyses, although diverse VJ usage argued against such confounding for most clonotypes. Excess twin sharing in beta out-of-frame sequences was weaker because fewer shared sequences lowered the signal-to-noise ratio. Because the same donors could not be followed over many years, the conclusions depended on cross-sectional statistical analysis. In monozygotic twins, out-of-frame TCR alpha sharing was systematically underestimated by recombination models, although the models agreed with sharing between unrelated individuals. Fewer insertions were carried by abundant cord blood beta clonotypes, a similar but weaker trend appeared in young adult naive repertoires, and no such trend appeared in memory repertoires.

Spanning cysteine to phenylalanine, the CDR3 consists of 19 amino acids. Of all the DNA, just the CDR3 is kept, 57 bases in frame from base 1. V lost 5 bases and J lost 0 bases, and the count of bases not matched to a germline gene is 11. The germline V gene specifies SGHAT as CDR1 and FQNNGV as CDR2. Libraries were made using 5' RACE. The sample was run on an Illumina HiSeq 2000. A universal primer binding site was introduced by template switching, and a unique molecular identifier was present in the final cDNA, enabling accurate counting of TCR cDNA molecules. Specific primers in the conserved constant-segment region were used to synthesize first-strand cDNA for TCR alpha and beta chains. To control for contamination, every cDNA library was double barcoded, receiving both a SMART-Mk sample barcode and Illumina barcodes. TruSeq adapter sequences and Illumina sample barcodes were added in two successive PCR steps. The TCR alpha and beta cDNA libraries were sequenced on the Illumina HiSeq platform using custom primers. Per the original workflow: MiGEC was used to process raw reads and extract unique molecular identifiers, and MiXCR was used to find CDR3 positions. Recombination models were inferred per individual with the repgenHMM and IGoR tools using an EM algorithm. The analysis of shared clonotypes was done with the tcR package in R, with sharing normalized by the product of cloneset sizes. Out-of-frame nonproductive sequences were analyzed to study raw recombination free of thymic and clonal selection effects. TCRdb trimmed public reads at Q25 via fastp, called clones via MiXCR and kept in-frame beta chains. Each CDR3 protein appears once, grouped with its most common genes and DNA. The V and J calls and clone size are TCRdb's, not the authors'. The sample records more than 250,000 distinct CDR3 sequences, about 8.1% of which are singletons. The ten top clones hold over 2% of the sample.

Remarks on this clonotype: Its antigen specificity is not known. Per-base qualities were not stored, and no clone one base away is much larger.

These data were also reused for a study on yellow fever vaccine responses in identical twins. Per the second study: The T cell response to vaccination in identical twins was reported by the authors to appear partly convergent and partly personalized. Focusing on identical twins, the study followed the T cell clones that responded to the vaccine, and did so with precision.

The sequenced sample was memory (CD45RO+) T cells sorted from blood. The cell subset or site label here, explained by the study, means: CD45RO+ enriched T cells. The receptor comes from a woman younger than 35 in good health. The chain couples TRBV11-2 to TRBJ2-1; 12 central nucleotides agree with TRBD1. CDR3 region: CASSRYGTGGPSSYNEQFF. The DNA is TGTGCCAGCAGCCGATACGGGACAGGGGGCCCTAGCTCCTACAATGAGCAGTTCTTC.